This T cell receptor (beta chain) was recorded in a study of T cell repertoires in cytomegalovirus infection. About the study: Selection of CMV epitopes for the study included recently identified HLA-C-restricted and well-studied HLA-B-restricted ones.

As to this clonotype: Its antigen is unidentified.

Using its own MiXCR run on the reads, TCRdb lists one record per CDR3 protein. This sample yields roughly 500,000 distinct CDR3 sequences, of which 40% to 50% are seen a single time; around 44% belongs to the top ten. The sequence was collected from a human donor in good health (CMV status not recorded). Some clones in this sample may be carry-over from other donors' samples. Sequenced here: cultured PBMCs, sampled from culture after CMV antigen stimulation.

This CDR3 is CASSYSPGVGTQYF. DNA for the CDR3: TGTGCCAGCAGTTACTCTCCAGGGGTGGGTACGCAGTATTTT. This chain connects TRBV6-8 to TRBJ2-3, with D tentatively TRBD1 (6 bases). V lost 0 bases, J lost 8 bases, and 12 bases lay in between. The CDR3 is made up of 14 amino acids. CDR1 and CDR2 from the germline V gene are MNHGY and SAAAGT.